One and the same sample provided the 31 T cell receptor beta chains below, sequenced in a study of cytomegalovirus exposure and HLA in healthy donors. Primers for the PCR totalled 60 Vbeta and 13 Jbeta. The repertoire was sequenced with immunoSEQ multiplex PCR; TCRdb's copy has only in-frame clones and lacks some. This sample yields approximately 170,000 clones, of which about three quarters are seen a single time; 5.5% to 7.5% belongs to the top ten. The sample was PBMCs. The receptors shown here come from a woman between 40 and 55 years old in good health and CMV-seropositive.

The V call is TRBV19, the J call TRBJ1-1; TRBD1 is a possible D gene (5 bases). V gave up 3 bases and J gave up 6 bases, with 11 bases separating them. Per germline, CDR1 LNHDA and CDR2 SQIVND (reference sequence). This CDR3 has 13 amino acids. DNA for the CDR3: TGTGCCAGTAGTATGGGGGGTCAAGCTGAAGCTTTCTTT. Residues: CASSMGGQAEAFF.

Worth noting for this clone: The junction differs from germline at one of its ends, possibly a read error. The rearrangement uses TRBV5-1 and TRBJ1-2, with TRBD1 matching over 9 bases. Germline CDR1 reads SGHRS; CDR2 reads YFSETQ. CDR3 length: 17 residues. CDR3 DNA sequence: TGCGCCAGCAGTTTGGGCGGGACAGGGCGATTAGTTAATGGCTACACCTTC. It is translated as CASSLGGTGRLVNGYTF.

The chain has TRBV7-6 and TRBJ2-3, with D possibly TRBD1 on 6 matching bases. V was cut by 7 bases and J by 6 bases, with 20 bases left in between. The CDR3 totals 15 residues. The germline gives CDR1 SGHVS, CDR2 FNYEAQ. The CDR3 DNA reads TGTGCCAGCACCCCAGGGCCAGGGGCATCTGATACGCAGTATTTT. It is translated as CASTPGPGASDTQYF.

The chain is built from TRBV5-1 and TRBJ1-2, with TRBD1 matching 7 bases. The CDR3 contains 14 residues. The V gene end was trimmed by 7 bases and the J gene end by 0 bases; junction bases not matched to a gene: 6. Germline V gene lookup returns CDR1 SGHRS and CDR2 YFSETQ. CDR3 sequence: CASRQGTANYGYTF. The CDR3 DNA follows: TGCGCCAGCCGCCAGGGGACAGCTAACTATGGCTACACCTTC.

The CDR3 sequence is CASSLKSLDRGRPYTGELFF. Here the CDR3 DNA reads TGTGCCAGCAGCTTAAAGTCCCTAGACAGGGGGCGTCCATACACCGGGGAGCTGTTTTTT. The V call is TRBV7-8, the J call TRBJ2-2; 10 nucleotides agree with TRBD1. The germline gives CDR1 SGHVS, CDR2 FQNEAQ. V was clipped by 2 bases and J by 3 bases; unmatched bases: 15. The CDR3 is made up of 20 amino acids.

This chain links TRBV7-2 with TRBJ2-2, with 7 positions matching TRBD1. Trimming removed 5 bases from V and 5 bases from J; junction bases left unmatched: 5. Germline V gives CDR1 SGHTA, CDR2 FQGNSA. CDR3 length equals 14 residues. As DNA, the CDR3 is TGTGCCAGCAGCCCACTGACAGGGACCGGGGAGCTGTTTTTT. Protein: CASSPLTGTGELFF.

The J gene is TRBJ2-3, the V gene TRBV7-2; 9 bases match TRBD2. This CDR3 has 17 residues. Germline values: CDR1 SGHTA, CDR2 FQGNSA. The V gene end was trimmed by 2 bases and the J gene end by 4 bases; junction bases not matched to a gene: 10. The CDR3: CASSLRVAGGVSDTQYF. The CDR3 DNA reads TGTGCCAGCAGCTTAAGGGTTGCGGGGGGGGTCTCAGATACGCAGTATTTT.

This clone was counted a single time. The chain couples TRBV5-1 to TRBJ2-3; 9 positions agree with TRBD2. V gave up 3 bases and J gave up 2 bases; unmatched junction bases: 7. Germline CDR1 is SGHRS and CDR2 is YFSETQ. The CDR3 length is 16 residues. CDR3 DNA: TGCGCCAGCAGCTCAAACCTAGCGGGGACCACAGATACGCAGTATTTT. This translates into CASSSNLAGTTDTQYF.

This clone has only one observation. This chain connects TRBV7-2 to TRBJ2-7; 11 nucleotides match TRBD1. The germline V gene has CDR1 SGHTA and CDR2 FQGNSA. The CDR3 has 15 residues. V shed 4 bases, J shed 5 bases, and the junction held 7 bases outside the gene matches. CDR3 sequence reads: CASSSYGQGANEQYF. The DNA for the CDR3 is TGTGCCAGCAGCTCCTATGGACAGGGGGCGAACGAGCAGTACTTC.

The J gene is TRBJ1-1, the V gene TRBV9, with D perhaps TRBD1 (5 bases). Germline CDR1 reads SGDLS; CDR2 reads YYNGEE. Trimming shortened V by 4 bases and J by 0 bases, and 13 bases separated the two germline ends. This CDR3 is 15 amino acids long. Here the CDR3 DNA reads TGTGCCAGCAGCCCAGCCGGGGGTATGAACACTGAAGCTTTCTTT. Its protein is CASSPAGGMNTEAFF. Supplemented by reference TRBV9 and TRBJ1-1, the full variable domain reads DSGVTQTPKHLITATGQRVTLRCSPRSGDLSVYWYQQSLDQGLQFLIQYYNGEERAKGNILERFSAQQFPDLHSELNLSSLELGDSALYFCASSPAGGMNTEAFFGQGTRLTVV.

The rearrangement uses TRBV2 and TRBJ1-4; 7 nucleotides align to TRBD1. In germline, CDR1 is SNHLY, CDR2 FYNNEI. V trimming: 8 bases; J trimming: 1 base; junction bases outside the gene matches: 4. This CDR3 contains 14 residues. The CDR3 reads CASVRDRTNEKLFF. CDR3 coding DNA: TGTGCCAGCGTTCGGGACAGAACTAATGAAAAACTGTTTTTT.

The V call is TRBV10-3, the J call TRBJ1-6, with D maybe TRBD1 (6 bases). The V end lost 4 bases, the J end lost 3 bases, and 10 bases lay between the germline ends. The CDR3 extends over 15 amino acids. CDR1 and CDR2 (germline): ENHRY, SYGVKD. CDR3 loop: CAISGRDNYNSPLHF. CDR3 in DNA: TGTGCCATCAGTGGCCGGGACAACTATAATTCACCCCTCCACTTT.

Many counts were recorded for this clone. The V gene is TRBV5-4, the J gene TRBJ2-1, with 7 nucleotides matching TRBD1. Germline lookup yields CDR1 SGHNT and CDR2 YYREEE (reference sequence). The CDR3 extends over 15 amino acids. The J segment lost 8 bases and the V segment lost 7 bases, leaving 15 bases of the junction unmatched. CDR3 protein: CASGDEGALGDEQFF. CDR3 DNA sequence: TGTGCCAGCGGCGACGAGGGGGCCCTAGGGGATGAGCAGTTCTTC.

This chain uses TRBV6-5 with TRBJ1-6; D call uncertain. There are 13 residues in the CDR3. V was cut by 0 bases and J by 8 bases, with 5 bases left in between. Germline V CDR1 and CDR2: MNHEY, SVGAGI. Here the CDR3 reads CASSYSRDSPLHF. CDR3 in DNA: TGTGCCAGCAGTTACTCGAGGGATTCACCCCTCCACTTT.

This clone has only a few counts. The chain links TRBV18 to TRBJ1-3; no firm D call. Germline V gives CDR1 KGHSH, CDR2 LQKENI. CDR3 length: 13 residues. Between the trimmed V and J ends, which lost 6 bases and 5 bases, there was a span of 11 bases. The CDR3 bases are TGTGCCAGCTCCCAAAGCGGTAGAAACACCATATATTTT. This translates into CASSQSGRNTIYF.

The rearrangement links TRBV19 to TRBJ2-7; a weak D match, TRBD1 (5 bases). CDR3 size: 13 residues. The germline gives CDR1 LNHDA, CDR2 SQIVND (reference sequence). V was clipped by 7 bases and J by 4 bases, with 14 bases between them. CDR3 loop: CASKGQGPYEQYF. CDR3 sequence (DNA): TGTGCCAGTAAAGGCCAGGGCCCTTACGAGCAGTACTTC.

This clone was observed a few times. This chain connects TRBV10-1 to TRBJ1-1; D remains ambiguous. Germline lookup yields CDR1 WNHNN and CDR2 SYGVQD (reference sequence). Trimming took 0 bases from V and 0 from J, leaving 5 bases between them. The CDR3 is 14 residues long. CDR3: CASSESGMNTEAFF. The CDR3 region has the DNA TGCGCCAGCAGTGAGTCCGGGATGAACACTGAAGCTTTCTTT.

The rearrangement uses TRBV6-1 and TRBJ2-3; 8 bases are a match to TRBD1. This CDR3 region has 12 residues. The V gene's germline CDR1 is MNHNS and CDR2 SASEGT. J gave up 10 bases and V 2 bases, and 2 bases lay outside the gene matches. This CDR3 reads CASSEPGQAQYF. For the CDR3, the DNA is TGTGCCAGCAGTGAACCGGGACAGGCGCAGTATTTT.

This sequence joins TRBV25-1 and TRBJ2-2; weak D call: TRBD1 (5 bases). V was trimmed by 7 bases and J by 0 bases, leaving 9 bases between them. The CDR3 consists of 14 residues. Per germline, CDR1 MGHDK and CDR2 SYGVNS. The CDR3 loop is CASTQGPNTGELFF. The CDR3 DNA follows: TGTGCCAGCACCCAGGGTCCGAACACCGGGGAGCTGTTTTTT. Full variable domain (missing parts from reference TRBV25-1 and TRBJ2-2): EADIYQTPRYLVIGTGKKITLECSQTMGHDKMYWYQQDPGMELHLIHYSYGVNSTEKGDLSSESTVSRIRTEHFPLTLESARPSHTSQYLCASTQGPNTGELFFGEGSRLTVL.

The CDR3 coding sequence is TGTGCCAGTAGCCCCCCTGACAGGCAGAACACTGAAGCTTTCTTT. This encodes CASSPPDRQNTEAFF. The chain joins TRBV19 to TRBJ1-1, with a possible D match to TRBD1 (6 bases). Germline V gives CDR1 LNHDA, CDR2 SQIVND (reference sequence). The CDR3 consists of 15 residues. Trimming removed 6 bases at V and 1 base at J, with 15 bases between.

This chain's CDR3 is CASTLTAFGAKNIQYF. Written as DNA, the CDR3 is TGTGCCAGCACCCTTACCGCCTTCGGGGCCAAAAACATTCAGTACTTC. The chain recombines TRBV27 with TRBJ2-4; no reliable D call. Looked up from germline, CDR1 is MNHEY and CDR2 is SMNVEV (reference sequence). The V and J ends lost 7 bases and 1 base respectively, with 17 bases between them. There are 16 residues in the CDR3.

The genes are TRBV4-3 and TRBJ2-5; 8 positions agree with TRBD2. CDR1 and CDR2 from the germline V gene are LGHNA and YSLEER. V shed 2 bases and J 7 bases; nucleotides not matched to a gene: 12. The CDR3 contains 16 residues. CDR3 bases: TGCGCCAGCAGCCAAAATCCTAGCGGGCTGAGGGGGACCCAGTACTTC. It is translated as CASSQNPSGLRGTQYF.

There are a few counts of this clone. V is TRBV15 and J is TRBJ1-5; 8 bases are a match to TRBD1. Germline CDR1 and CDR2: LNHNV and YYDKDF (reference sequence). The CDR3 totals 17 residues. J was trimmed by 1 base and V by 5 bases; bases with no gene match: 10. The CDR3 DNA reads as TGTGCCACCAGCTCAGGACAGGGAGCTCGGAGCAATCAGCCCCAGCATTTT. The encoded protein is CATSSGQGARSNQPQHF. The variable domain in full, with the rest retrieved from reference TRBV15 and TRBJ1-5, is DAMVIQNPRYQVTQFGKPVTLSCSQTLNHNVMYWYQQKSSQAPKLLFHYYDKDFNNEADTPDNFQSRRPNTSFCFLDIRSPGLGDTAMYLCATSSGQGARSNQPQHFGDGTRLSIL.

V usage is TRBV28 and J usage is TRBJ1-1; a weak D match, TRBD1 (6 bases). The germline V gene has CDR1 MDHEN and CDR2 SYDVKM. This CDR3 is built from 15 residues. Trimming pared 6 bases from V and 1 base from J, leaving 15 bases between. The CDR3 here is CASSSSTGPNTEAFF. DNA for the CDR3: TGTGCCAGCAGCTCTTCTACAGGGCCGAACACTGAAGCTTTCTTT. The variable domain in full, with the rest retrieved from reference TRBV28 and TRBJ1-1, is DVKVTQSSRYLVKRTGEKVFLECVQDMDHENMFWYRQDPGLGLRLIYFSYDVKMKEKGDIPEGYSVSREKKERFSLILESASTNQTSMYLCASSSSTGPNTEAFFGQGTRLTVV.

The chain has TRBV5-4 and TRBJ2-5; 7 bases map to TRBD2. Trimming at V came to 2 bases and at J to 5 bases, leaving 6 bases not matched to a gene. Germline-derived CDR1 and CDR2 are SGHNT and YYREEE (reference sequence). This CDR3 is built from 14 residues. The chain's CDR3 is CASSLETSKETQYF. CDR3 bases: TGTGCCAGCAGCTTAGAGACTAGCAAGGAGACCCAGTACTTC. The entire variable domain, with the rest obtained from reference TRBV5-4 and TRBJ2-5, is as follows: ETGVTQSPTHLIKTRGQQVTLRCSSQSGHNTVSWYQQALGQGPQFIFQYYREEENGRGNFPPRFSGLQFPNYSSELNVNALELDDSALYLCASSLETSKETQYFGPGTRLLVL.

The V gene is TRBV30, the J gene TRBJ1-2, with D possibly TRBD1 on 5 matching bases. The germline V and J ends were trimmed by 4 bases and 4 bases, with 13 bases remaining between them. This CDR3 has 13 amino acids. Germline assignment: CDR1 GTSNPN and CDR2 SVGIG (reference sequence). The chain's CDR3 is CAWTLGDFYGYTF. The CDR3 DNA sequence: TGTGCCTGGACCCTTGGGGACTTCTATGGCTACACCTTC.

The rearrangement joins TRBV28 to TRBJ2-5; D is ambiguous. Between the trimmed V and J ends, which lost 3 bases and 5 bases, there was a span of 13 bases. Germline lookup yields CDR1 MDHEN and CDR2 SYDVKM. CDR3 length: 14 residues. The CDR3 coding sequence is TGTGCCAGCAGTTTTTCGAGTAGGCGGGAGACCCAGTACTTC. This codes for CASSFSSRRETQYF.

This clone was seen a single time. V usage is TRBV5-1 and J usage is TRBJ2-5; 10 bases are shared with TRBD2. The CDR3 extends over 16 amino acids. The J segment lost 3 bases and the V segment lost 0 bases, leaving 5 bases of the junction unmatched. Germline V gene lookup returns CDR1 SGHRS and CDR2 YFSETQ. The CDR3 DNA reads TGCGCCAGCAGCTTGGTAGCGGGGGGCCCTAAAGAGACCCAGTACTTC. This sequence encodes CASSLVAGGPKETQYF.

The rearrangement links TRBV5-1 to TRBJ1-1; D is ambiguous. Trimming took 1 base from V and 3 from J, leaving 7 bases between them. Germline CDR1 reads SGHRS; CDR2 reads YFSETQ. This CDR3 region has 13 residues. The CDR3 DNA reads TGCGCCAGCAGCTTGAGTCAGGACACTGAAGCTTTCTTT. As protein: CASSLSQDTEAFF. The full variable domain, with the rest looked up from reference TRBV5-1 and TRBJ1-1, is KAGVTQTPRYLIKTRGQQVTLSCSPISGHRSVSWYQQTPGQGLQFLFEYFSETQRNKGNFPGRFSGRQFSNSRSEMNVSTLELGDSALYLCASSLSQDTEAFFGQGTRLTVV.

The V call is TRBV27, the J call TRBJ2-5; perhaps TRBD1 as D (6 bases). Germline CDR1 reads MNHEY; CDR2 reads SMNVEV (reference sequence). This CDR3 is built from 13 residues. The V and J ends lost 4 bases and 7 bases respectively, with 13 bases between them. This CDR3 is CASSYRDTSTQYF. Written as DNA, the CDR3 is TGTGCCAGCAGTTACCGGGACACCTCGACCCAGTACTTC.

A note on this clone: A junction end diverges from the germline sequence, so it may reflect a read error. The chain joins TRBV30 to TRBJ2-6, with 8 bases lining up with TRBD1. CDR1 is GTSNPN, CDR2 SVGIG, per germline (reference sequence). CDR3 length: 17 amino acids. CDR3 sequence: CAWSVRTGFFGANGLTF. As DNA, the CDR3 is TGTGCCTGGAGTGTAAGGACAGGGTTTTTTGGGGCCAACGGCCTGACTTTC.